This T cell receptor beta chain was captured by sequencing in a study of T cell responses to AZD1222 COVID-19 vaccine. Study conclusions and caveats: Baseline seropositivity characterized only a handful of AZD1222 recipients. White British ancestry dominated among donors, who included more females, and clonal diversity was possibly underestimated. Targeting of unmutated variant regions was reportedly seen in nearly half of spike-specific TCRs.

The V end lost 7 bases, the J end lost 5 bases, and 17 bases lay between the germline ends. The CDR3 is made up of 13 amino acids. Germline CDR1 is SQVTM and CDR2 is ANQGSEA. Generated by immunoSEQ multiplex PCR, the TCRdb table keeps only in-frame clones and is missing some. The table shows about 170,000 clones, with 92% occurring only once. In the case of this clone: No antigen is known for it.

The receptor was isolated from an adult in good health. The rearrangement uses TRBV29-1 and TRBJ1-1; D perhaps matches TRBD1 (6 bases). The source was peripheral blood, collected on day 0 of AZD1222 vaccination. The CDR3 coding sequence is TGCAGCGCCTACACAGGGATGGTAACTGAAGCTTTCTTT. It encodes CSAYTGMVTEAFF.